This T cell receptor (beta chain) was found in a study of blood T cell repertoires in COVID-19. TCRdb's copy holds only in-frame clones and misses some; the assay was immunoSEQ multiplex PCR. The table includes 540,000 or so clones, approximately 88% detected once. Trimming cost V 4 bases and J 0 bases; bases outside gene matches: 2. The CDR3 is 16 residues long. The V gene's germline CDR1 is SNHLY and CDR2 FYNNEI. Sequencing used peripheral blood. The chain carries TRBV2 and TRBJ2-1, with TRBD2 identical over 11 bases. This clonotype was obtained from a woman aged 45 to 65 with COVID-19, enrolled during active disease. Here the CDR3 reads CASSGGLAVSYNEQFF. The CDR3 nucleotides read TGTGCCAGCAGTGGGGGACTAGCGGTCTCCTACAATGAGCAGTTCTTC.